This TCR beta chain was found in a study of blood T cells in healthy people across ages. Study-level findings and limits: Considered underestimates were the diversity estimates obtained from one million T cells. Aged donors had fewer naive CD4+ cells and lower diversity than long-lived donors.

PCR was performed a second time for roughly 7 to 12 cycles using a sample-barcoded 5' primer and a J-beta primer mix. TCRdb fed the 5' RACE reads into MiXCR, producing one record per CDR3 protein. The sample lists some 1 million distinct CDR3 sequences, 35% to 55% occurring once. A note on this clonotype: What it binds is unknown.

Germline V CDR1 and CDR2: SGHTA, FQGNSA. The CDR3 spans 16 residues. V was pared by 3 bases and J by 2 bases, with 15 bases between. The rearrangement links TRBV7-2 to TRBJ2-3; no firm D call. The sequence was collected from a woman aged 60-75 years in good health. The sequencing input was blood. CDR3 DNA: TGTGCCAGCAGCTTCGTAAGTGGGATGACCACAGATACGCAGTATTTT. Residues: CASSFVSGMTTDTQYF.